The rows below give T cell receptor beta chains drawn from one sample of a study of blood T cell repertoires in COVID-19. Assay: immunoSEQ multiplex PCR; the TCRdb copy retains only in-frame clones and omits some. The sample lists approximately 220,000 clones; 86% were seen once. Input material: PBMCs or T cells enriched from blood (not recorded which). These receptors originate from a woman aged 40 to 55 with acute COVID-19. Each CDR3 is given with its conserved first and last residue. Fields, in order: CDR3 protein, V gene.

cdr3_aa: CASSPGQGATYGYTF
v_call: TRBV19

cdr3_aa: CASSATSGGTHTGELFF
v_call: TRBV2

cdr3_aa: CASGFDSPLHF
v_call: TRBV27

cdr3_aa: CASSEPGQGGIEQYF
v_call: TRBV2

cdr3_aa: CASLGQGELFF
v_call: TRBV10-2

cdr3_aa: CASSRYGASRTDTQYF
v_call: TRBV5-1

cdr3_aa: CASSFVRDSNTEAFF
v_call: TRBV27

cdr3_aa: CASNFRDTMNTEAFF
v_call: TRBV19

cdr3_aa: CASQGTTNEKLFF
v_call: TRBV19

cdr3_aa: CASSVQTGRSGQPQHF
v_call: TRBV19

cdr3_aa: CASSLGRTGNSPLHF
v_call: TRBV11-2

cdr3_aa: CASSLVQSVSYNEQFF
v_call: TRBV5-5

cdr3_aa: CATSKRSGVENNEQFF
v_call: TRBV15

cdr3_aa: CASSDRGYSYEQYF
v_call: TRBV19

cdr3_aa: CASSPTYSPFLFHEQYF
v_call: TRBV7-9

cdr3_aa: CASSQQGSGANVLTF
v_call: TRBV18